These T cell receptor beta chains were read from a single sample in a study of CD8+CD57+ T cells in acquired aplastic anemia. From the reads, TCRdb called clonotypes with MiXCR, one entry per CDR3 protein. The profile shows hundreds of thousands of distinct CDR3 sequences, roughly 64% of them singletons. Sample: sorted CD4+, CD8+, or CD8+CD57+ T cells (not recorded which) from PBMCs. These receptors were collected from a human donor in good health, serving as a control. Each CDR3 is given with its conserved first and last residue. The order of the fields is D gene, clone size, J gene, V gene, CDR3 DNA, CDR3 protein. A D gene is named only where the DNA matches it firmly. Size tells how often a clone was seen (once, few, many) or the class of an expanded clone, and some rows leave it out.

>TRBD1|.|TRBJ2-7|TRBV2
TGTGCCAGCAGTGTATGGGACAGGGGGCCCTACGAGCAGTACTTC
CASSVWDRGPYEQYF
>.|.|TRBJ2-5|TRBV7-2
TGTGCCAGCAGCCCGAGTTCGGGCCGGCAGCCAGAGACCCAGTACTTC
CASSPSSGRQPETQYF
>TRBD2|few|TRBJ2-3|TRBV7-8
TGTGCCAGCAGCTTGGCTAGCGGGGCTAGCGCAGATACGCAGTATTTT
CASSLASGASADTQYF
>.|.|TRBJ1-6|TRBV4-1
TGCGCCAGCAGCAAAGGAAGCTCCTATAATTCACCCCTCCACTTT
CASSKGSSYNSPLHF
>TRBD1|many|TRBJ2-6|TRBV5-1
TGCGCCAGCAGCTACTTACAGGGGGCTTCAGGGGCCAACGTCCTGACTTTC
CASSYLQGASGANVLTF
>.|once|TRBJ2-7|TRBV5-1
TGCGCCAGCAGCTTCCTAGGCCAAGAGACCTTTCGGCAGTACTTC
CASSFLGQETFRQYF
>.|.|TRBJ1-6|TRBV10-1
TGCGCCAGCAGTCAATCCGGAAGACAGGTTCTTAGTTCACCCCTCCACTTT
CASSQSGRQVLSSPLHF
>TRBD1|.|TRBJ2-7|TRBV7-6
TGTGCCAGCAGTGCGGCCCGGGTGACAGGGGACCCGTACGAGCAGTACTTC
CASSAARVTGDPYEQYF
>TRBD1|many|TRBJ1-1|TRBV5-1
TGCGCCAGCAGCTCCTCGACAGGGGGGAGGAACACTGAAGCTTTCTTT
CASSSSTGGRNTEAFF
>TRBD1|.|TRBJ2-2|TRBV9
TGTGCCAGCAGCGTTATTGGGACAGGGGGCGAGCTGTTTTTT
CASSVIGTGGELFF
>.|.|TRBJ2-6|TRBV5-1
TGTGCCAGCAACTTGGTTCTCACCGGGGCCAACGTCCTGACTTTC
CASNLVLTGANVLTF
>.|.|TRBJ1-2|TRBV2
TGTGCCAGCAGTTTACGGTGGACGAGGGATGGCTACACCTTC
CASSLRWTRDGYTF
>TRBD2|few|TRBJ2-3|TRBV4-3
TGCGCCAGCAGCCAAGATCAGCGGGGGGGCCCCCTCACAGATACGCAGTATTTT
CASSQDQRGGPLTDTQYF
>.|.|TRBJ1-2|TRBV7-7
TGTGCTAGCAGCTTAATGGAGAACACTGAAGATTTCTTTACCTTC
CASSLMENTEDFFTF
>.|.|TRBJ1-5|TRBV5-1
TGCGCCAGCAGCTCGAATAGGGGAAACACTCAGCCCCAGCATTTT
CASSSNRGNTQPQHF
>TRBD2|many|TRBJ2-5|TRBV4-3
TGCGCCAGCAGCCAAGTTGCTACGGCTAGCGGGGGGGAAGAGACCCAGTACTTC
CASSQVATASGGEETQYF
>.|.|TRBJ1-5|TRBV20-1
TGCAGTGCTAGCACCGGGAGTAGCAATCAGCCCCAGCATTTT
CSASTGSSNQPQHF
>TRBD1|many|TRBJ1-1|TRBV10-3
TGTGCCATCAGCGACAGGGGAGAGAGCGCTGAAGCTTTCTTT
CAISDRGESAEAFF
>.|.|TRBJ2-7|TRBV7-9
TGTGCCAGCAGCCAGAGAAGTTCCTCCGACAAGACCTACTTC
CASSQRSSSDKTYF
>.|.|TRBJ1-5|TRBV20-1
TGCAGTGCTATCTACCCGGGGGCGGGTCAGCCCCAGCATTTT
CSAIYPGAGQPQHF
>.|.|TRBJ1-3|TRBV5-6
TGTGCCAGCACCTATGGCAGAACTGCTGGAAACACCATATATTTT
CASTYGRTAGNTIYF
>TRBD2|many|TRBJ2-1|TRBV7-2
TGTGCCAGCAGCGCCCTAGCGGGGGGGCCGGATGAGCAGTTCTTC
CASSALAGGPDEQFF
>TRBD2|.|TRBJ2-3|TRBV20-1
TGCAGTGCTAGTAGCGGGGGGGCGGTAGATACGCAGTATTTT
CSASSGGAVDTQYF
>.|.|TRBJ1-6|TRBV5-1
TGCGCCAGCAGCATGGAGGTGTTGGGAGGACCCCTCCACTTT
CASSMEVLGGPLHF
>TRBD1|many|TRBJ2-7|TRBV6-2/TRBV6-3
TGTGCCAGCAGTTATCCCGGACAGGGGAGAGAAGAGCAGTACTTC
CASSYPGQGREEQYF
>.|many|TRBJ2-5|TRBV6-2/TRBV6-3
TGTGCCAGCAGTACTCAGGGGGGACAAGAGACCCAGTACTTC
CASSTQGGQETQYF
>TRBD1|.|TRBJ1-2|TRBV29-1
TGCAGCACGACAGGGGGGAGAACTTCCTATGGCTACACCTTC
CSTTGGRTSYGYTF
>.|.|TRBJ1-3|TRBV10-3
TGTGCCATCAGCCCGGGACAACTAACCTCTTGGGATACTGGAAACACCATATATTTT
CAISPGQLTSWDTGNTIYF
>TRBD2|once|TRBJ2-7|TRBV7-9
TGTGCCAGCAGCTCAGGCGGTCTGGCGCTAGCGGGGGACGAGCAGTACTTC
CASSSGGLALAGDEQYF
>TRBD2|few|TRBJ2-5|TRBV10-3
TGTGCCATCAGTGAGTTCAGCGGGGGGGCCTCACGAGAGACCCAGTACTTC
CAISEFSGGASRETQYF
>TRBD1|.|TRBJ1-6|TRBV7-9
TGTGCCAGCGGCTTACCGGGACAGGGGAGGTTACCCCTCCACTTT
CASGLPGQGRLPLHF
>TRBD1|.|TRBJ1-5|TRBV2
TGTGCCAGCAGTGCGAGACAGGGTAGGAATCAGCCCCAGCATTTT
CASSARQGRNQPQHF
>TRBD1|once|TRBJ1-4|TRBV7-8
TGTGCCAGCACCGGGACAGGGTCAACTAATGAAAAACTGTTTTTT
CASTGTGSTNEKLFF
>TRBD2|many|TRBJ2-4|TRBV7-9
TGTGCCAGCAGCTTAGCTAGCGGGGGATCCCTAGCCAAAAACATTCAGTACTTC
CASSLASGGSLAKNIQYF
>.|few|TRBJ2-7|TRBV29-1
TGCAGCGCCGGGACCGCCAACGAGCAGTACTTC
CSAGTANEQYF
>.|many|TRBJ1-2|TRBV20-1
TGCAGTGCTTCTTCGGACAGCAACTATGGCTACACCTTC
CSASSDSNYGYTF
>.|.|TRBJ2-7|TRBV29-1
TGCAGGGTTGGGGGGACAAGCGACTACGAGCAGTACTTC
CRVGGTSDYEQYF
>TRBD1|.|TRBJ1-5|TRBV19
TGTGCCAGTAGTACAGACAGGGTTGGTCAGCCCCAGCATTTT
CASSTDRVGQPQHF
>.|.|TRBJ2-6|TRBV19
TGTGCCAGCAGTATCCGTGGGGGGCGAACCTCTGGGGCCAACGTCCTGACTTTC
CASSIRGGRTSGANVLTF
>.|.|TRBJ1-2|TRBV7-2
TGTGCCAGCAGCTTCCCAGACTATGGCTACACCTTC
CASSFPDYGYTF
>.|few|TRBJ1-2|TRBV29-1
TGCAGCGTCGCGGATGGCTACACCTTC
CSVADGYTF
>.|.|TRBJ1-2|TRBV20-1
TGCAGTGCTAGAAGCTGGGCGCACTACGGTAATGGCTACACCTTC
CSARSWAHYGNGYTF
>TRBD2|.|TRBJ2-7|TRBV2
TGTGCCAGCAGCGTGTCGGGACTAGGCACAGAGAAGTACTTC
CASSVSGLGTEKYF
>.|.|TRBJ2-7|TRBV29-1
TGCAGTGCTAGACCGGAGGCAGGGGATGAGCAGTACTTC
CSARPEAGDEQYF
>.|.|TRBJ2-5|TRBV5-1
TGCGCCAGCAGCCCCGATCCGACAGACGATTACGAGACCCAGTACTTC
CASSPDPTDDYETQYF